These T cell receptor beta chains were read from a single sample in a study of T cell responses to AZD1222 COVID-19 vaccine. Here immunoSEQ multiplex PCR was the method, and the copy in TCRdb shows in-frame clones only, minus some. This sample yields roughly 140,000 clones, of which approximately 90% are seen a single time; about 3.3% belongs to the top ten. The material sequenced was peripheral blood, taken on day 0 of MenACWY control vaccination. The source of these receptors is an adult in good health. The conserved cysteine and the conserved F or W are not part of the CDR3 here.

v_call,cdr3_aa
TRBV28,ASSLPGTGNYEQY
TRBV7-2,ASRFAPGDTGELF
TRBV7-3,ASSLRMGTEAF
TRBV7-3,ASSLGGQGVLWEQY
TRBV11-3,ASSSQGGWGFGYT
TRBV5-6,ASSLNRDYGYT
TRBV7-3,ASSSKAGDGIQY
TRBV4-1,ASSPRRGTGVGGELF
TRBV24-1,ATSVASANYGYT
TRBV4-3,ASSQDSGGRTAYEQY
TRBV7-6,ASRAWVGTVSGNTIY
TRBV19,ASRIRGRGDTEAF
TRBV7-2,ASSSRTGVNSPLH
TRBV5-1,ASSLDPGRRVNTEAF
TRBV6-5,ASGKGQSVNYGYT
TRBV7-8,ASSLESRSRGGNQPQH
TRBV19,ASSIGLLAYNEQF
TRBV4-3,ASSQDMQRFFTEQF
TRBV25-1,ASSESHTEAF
TRBV29-1,SVPHRGSYT
TRBV24-1,ATSDVQRGWNEQF
TRBV20-1,SATDRNQETQY
TRBV7-9,ASSWIDRGKETQY
TRBV5-6,ASSPGGWAGYT